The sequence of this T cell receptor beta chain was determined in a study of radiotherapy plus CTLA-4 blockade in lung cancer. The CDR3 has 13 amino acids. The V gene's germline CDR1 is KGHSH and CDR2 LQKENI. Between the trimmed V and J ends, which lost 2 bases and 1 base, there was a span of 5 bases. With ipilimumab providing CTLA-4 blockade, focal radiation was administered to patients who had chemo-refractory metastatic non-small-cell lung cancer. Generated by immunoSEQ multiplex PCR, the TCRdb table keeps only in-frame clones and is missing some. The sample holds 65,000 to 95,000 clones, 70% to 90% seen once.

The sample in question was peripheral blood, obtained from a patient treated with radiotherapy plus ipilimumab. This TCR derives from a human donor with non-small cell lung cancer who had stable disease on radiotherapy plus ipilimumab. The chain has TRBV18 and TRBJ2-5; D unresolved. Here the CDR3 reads CASSPGFQETQYF. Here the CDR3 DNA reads TGTGCCAGCTCACCAGGCTTCCAAGAGACCCAGTACTTC.